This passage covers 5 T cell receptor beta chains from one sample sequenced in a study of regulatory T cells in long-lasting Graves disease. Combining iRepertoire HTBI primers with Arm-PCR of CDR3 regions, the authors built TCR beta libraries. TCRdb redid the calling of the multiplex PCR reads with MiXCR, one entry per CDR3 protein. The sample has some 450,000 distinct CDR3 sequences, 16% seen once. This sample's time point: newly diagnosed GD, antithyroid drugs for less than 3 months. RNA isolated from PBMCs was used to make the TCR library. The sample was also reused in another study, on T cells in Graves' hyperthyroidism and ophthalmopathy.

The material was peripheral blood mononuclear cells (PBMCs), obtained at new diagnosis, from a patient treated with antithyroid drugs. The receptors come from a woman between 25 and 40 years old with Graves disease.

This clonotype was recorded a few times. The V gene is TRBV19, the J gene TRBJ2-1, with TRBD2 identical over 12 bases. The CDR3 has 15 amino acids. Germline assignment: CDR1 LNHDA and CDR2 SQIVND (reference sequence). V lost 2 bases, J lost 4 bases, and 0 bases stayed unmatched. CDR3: CASSITSGRYNEQFF. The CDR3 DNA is TGTGCCAGTAGTATAACTAGCGGGAGGTACAATGAGCAGTTCTTC.

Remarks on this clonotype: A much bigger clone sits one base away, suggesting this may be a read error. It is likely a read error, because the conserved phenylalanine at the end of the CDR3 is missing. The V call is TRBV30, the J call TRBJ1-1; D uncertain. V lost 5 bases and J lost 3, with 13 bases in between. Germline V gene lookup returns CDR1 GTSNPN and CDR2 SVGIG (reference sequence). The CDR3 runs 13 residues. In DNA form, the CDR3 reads TGTGCCTGGGCATCCGGACCGCACACTGAAGCTTTCTCT. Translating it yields CAWASGPHTEAFS.

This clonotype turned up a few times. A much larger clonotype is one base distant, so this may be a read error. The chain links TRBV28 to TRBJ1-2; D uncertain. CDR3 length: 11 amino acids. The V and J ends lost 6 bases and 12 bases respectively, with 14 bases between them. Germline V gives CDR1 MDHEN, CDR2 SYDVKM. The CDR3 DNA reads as TGTGCCAGCAGGAGAGGGCACGGCAACACCTTC. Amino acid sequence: CASRRGHGNTF.

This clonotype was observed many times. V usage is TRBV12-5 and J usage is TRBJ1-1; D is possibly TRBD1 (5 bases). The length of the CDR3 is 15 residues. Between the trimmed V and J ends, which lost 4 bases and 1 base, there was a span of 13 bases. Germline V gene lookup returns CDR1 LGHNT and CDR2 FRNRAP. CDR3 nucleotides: TGTGCTAGTGGTTCACCAACCGGGGGGAACACTGAAGCTTTCTTT. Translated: CASGSPTGGNTEAFF.

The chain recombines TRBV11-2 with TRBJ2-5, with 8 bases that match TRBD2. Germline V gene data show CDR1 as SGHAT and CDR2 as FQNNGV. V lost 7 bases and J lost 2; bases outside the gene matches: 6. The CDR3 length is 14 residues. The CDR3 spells CASTQLAAQETQYF. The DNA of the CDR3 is TGTGCCAGCACCCAACTAGCGGCACAAGAGACCCAGTACTTC.